This T cell receptor beta chain emerged from a study of T-cell reconstitution after alpha-beta-depleted transplantation in children. Study-level findings and limits: About two months after transplant, alpha-beta T cells reportedly came from several hundred expanded graft clones. T-cell counts and diversity were attributed mostly to newly produced T cells one year after transplant. It was surviving recipient T cells and thymic progenitors that gave some patients high TCRbeta diversity at day 60.

The CDR3 sequence is 13 residues long. Germline V gene data show CDR1 as MNHEY and CDR2 as SVGEGT. The V end lost 2 bases, the J end lost 6 bases, and 7 bases lay between the germline ends. Unique molecular identifiers were incorporated into the prepared TCRbeta library. TCRdb fed the PCR reads into MiXCR, producing one record per CDR3 protein. The sample includes hundreds of thousands of distinct CDR3 sequences, 15% to 20% seen only once; the top ten take roughly 41%. The sample holds many counts of this clonotype. Its specificity is not known. The rearrangement links TRBV6-2 or TRBV6-3 to TRBJ2-2; D gene ambiguous. Sequenced material: PBMCs, mostly from graft donor cells, taken 360 days after TCRalphabeta/CD19-depleted stem cell transplant. The clonotype originates from a male patient aged 2 to 9 who had a stem cell transplant for acute lymphoblastic leukemia, so the T cells may come from the graft donor. This CDR3 reads CASSYPQPGELFF. As DNA, the CDR3 is TGTGCCAGCAGTTACCCTCAGCCCGGGGAGCTGTTTTTT.